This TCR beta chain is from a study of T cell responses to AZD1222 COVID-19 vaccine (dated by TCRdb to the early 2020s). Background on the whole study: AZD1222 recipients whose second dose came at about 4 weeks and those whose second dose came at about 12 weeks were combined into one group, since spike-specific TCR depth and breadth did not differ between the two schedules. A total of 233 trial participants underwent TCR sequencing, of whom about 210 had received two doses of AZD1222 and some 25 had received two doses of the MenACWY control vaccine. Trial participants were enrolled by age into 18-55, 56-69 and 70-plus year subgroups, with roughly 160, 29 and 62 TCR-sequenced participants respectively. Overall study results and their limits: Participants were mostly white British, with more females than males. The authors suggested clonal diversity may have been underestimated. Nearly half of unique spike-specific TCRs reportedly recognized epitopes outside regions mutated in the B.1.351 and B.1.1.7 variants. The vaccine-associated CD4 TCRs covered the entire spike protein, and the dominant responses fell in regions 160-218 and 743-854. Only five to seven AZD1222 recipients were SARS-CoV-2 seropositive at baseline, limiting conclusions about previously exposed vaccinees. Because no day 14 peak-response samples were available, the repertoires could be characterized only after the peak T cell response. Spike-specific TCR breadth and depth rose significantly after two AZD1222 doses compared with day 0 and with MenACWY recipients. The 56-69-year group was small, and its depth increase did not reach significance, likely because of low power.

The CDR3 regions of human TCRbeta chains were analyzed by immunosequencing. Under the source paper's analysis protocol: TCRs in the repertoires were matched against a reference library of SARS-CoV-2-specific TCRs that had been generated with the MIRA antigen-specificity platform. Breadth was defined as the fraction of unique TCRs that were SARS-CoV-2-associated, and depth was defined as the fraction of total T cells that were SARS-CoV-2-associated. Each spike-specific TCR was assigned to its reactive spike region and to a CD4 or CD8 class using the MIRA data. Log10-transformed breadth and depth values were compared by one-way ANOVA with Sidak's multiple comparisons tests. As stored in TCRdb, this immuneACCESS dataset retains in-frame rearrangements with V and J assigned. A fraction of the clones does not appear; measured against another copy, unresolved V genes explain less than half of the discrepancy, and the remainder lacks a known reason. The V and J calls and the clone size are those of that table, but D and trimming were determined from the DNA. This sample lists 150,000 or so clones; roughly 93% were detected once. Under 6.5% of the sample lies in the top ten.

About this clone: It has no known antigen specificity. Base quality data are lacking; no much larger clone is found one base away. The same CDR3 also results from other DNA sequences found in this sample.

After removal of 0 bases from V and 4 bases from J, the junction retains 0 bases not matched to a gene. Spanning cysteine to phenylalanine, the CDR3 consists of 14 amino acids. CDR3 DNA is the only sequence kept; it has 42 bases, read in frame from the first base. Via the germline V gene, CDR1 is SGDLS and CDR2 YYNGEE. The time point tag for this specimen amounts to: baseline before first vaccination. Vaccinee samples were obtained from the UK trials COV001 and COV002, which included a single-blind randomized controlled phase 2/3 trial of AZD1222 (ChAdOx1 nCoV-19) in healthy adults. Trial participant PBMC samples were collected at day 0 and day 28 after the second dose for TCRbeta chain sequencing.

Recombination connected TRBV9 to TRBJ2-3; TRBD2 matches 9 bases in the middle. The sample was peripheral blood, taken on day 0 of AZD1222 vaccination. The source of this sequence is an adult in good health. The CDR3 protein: CASSVVAGADTQYF. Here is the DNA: TGTGCCAGCAGCGTAGTAGCGGGAGCAGATACGCAGTATTTT.